This TCR beta chain was identified during a study of T cell repertoires in cytomegalovirus infection. V gave up 4 bases and J gave up 5 bases, with 19 bases separating them. This CDR3 has 15 amino acids. Germline assignment: CDR1 DFQATT and CDR2 SNEGSKA (reference sequence). TCRdb ran MiXCR on the reads and lists one entry per CDR3 protein. The sample shows about 310,000 distinct CDR3 sequences, roughly 16% of them seen only once. This chain joins TRBV20-1 and TRBJ2-3; D perhaps matches TRBD2 (6 bases). The sequence came from a human donor in good health (CMV status not recorded). Some clones in this sample may be carry-over from other donors' samples. The sample was PBMCs. CDR3 protein: CSATGDRQTKDTQYF. CDR3 nucleotides: TGCAGTGCTACGGGGGACCGCCAAACTAAAGATACGCAGTATTTT.